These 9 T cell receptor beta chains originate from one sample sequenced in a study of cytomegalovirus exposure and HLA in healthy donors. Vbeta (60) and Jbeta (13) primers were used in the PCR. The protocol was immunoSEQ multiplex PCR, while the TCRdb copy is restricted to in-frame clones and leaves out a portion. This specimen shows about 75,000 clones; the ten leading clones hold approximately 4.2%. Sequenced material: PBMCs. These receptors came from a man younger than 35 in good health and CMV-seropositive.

CDR3 loop: CASSPPGFYEQYF. CDR3 DNA: TGTGCCAGCAGCCCACCGGGGTTCTACGAGCAGTACTTC. The J gene is TRBJ2-7, the V gene TRBV5-4; weak D call: TRBD2 (5 bases). The length of the CDR3 is 13 residues. V was clipped by 4 bases and J by 3 bases, with 11 bases between them. CDR1 and CDR2 (germline): SGHNT, YYREEE (reference sequence).

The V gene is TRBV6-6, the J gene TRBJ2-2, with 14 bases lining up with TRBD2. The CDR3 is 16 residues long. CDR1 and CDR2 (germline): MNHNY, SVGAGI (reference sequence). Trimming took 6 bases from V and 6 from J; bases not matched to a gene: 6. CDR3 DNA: TGTGCCAGCAGGCCGAGGGGACTAGCGGGAGCCGGGGAGCTGTTTTTT. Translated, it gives CASRPRGLAGAGELFF.

CDR3 nucleotides: TGTGCCAGCAGTTACTTGGGGGCAGAAGAGACCCAGTACTTC. This codes for CASSYLGAEETQYF. J is TRBJ2-5 and V is TRBV6-5; D is possibly TRBD1 (6 bases). There are 14 residues in the CDR3. CDR1 MNHEY and CDR2 SVGAGI come from the germline V gene. V lost 1 base to trimming and J lost 3 bases, with 9 bases between them.

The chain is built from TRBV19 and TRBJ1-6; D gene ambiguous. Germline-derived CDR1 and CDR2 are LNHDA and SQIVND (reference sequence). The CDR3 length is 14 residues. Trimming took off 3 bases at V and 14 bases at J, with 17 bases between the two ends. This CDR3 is CASSMATPGTALHF. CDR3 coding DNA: TGTGCCAGTAGTATGGCGACGCCGGGTACGGCCCTCCACTTT.

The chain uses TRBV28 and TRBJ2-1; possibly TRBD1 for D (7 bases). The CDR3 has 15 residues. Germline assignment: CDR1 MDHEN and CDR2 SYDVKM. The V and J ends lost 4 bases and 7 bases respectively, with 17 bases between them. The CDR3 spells CASSSTGRFWNEQFF. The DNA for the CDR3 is TGTGCCAGCAGTTCGACAGGGAGGTTTTGGAATGAGCAGTTCTTC.

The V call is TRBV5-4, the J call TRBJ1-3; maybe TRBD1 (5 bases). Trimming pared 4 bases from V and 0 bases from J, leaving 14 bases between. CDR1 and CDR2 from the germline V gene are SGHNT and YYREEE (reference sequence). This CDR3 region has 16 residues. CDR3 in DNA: TGTGCCAGCAGCACTTCGACAGCCAACTCTGGAAACACCATATATTTT. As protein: CASSTSTANSGNTIYF.

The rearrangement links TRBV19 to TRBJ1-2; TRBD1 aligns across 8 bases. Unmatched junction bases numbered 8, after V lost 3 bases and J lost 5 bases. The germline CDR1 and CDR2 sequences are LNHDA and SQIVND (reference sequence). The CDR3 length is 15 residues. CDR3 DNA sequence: TGTGCCAGTAGTATCGTTCCAGGGGGCGCATATGGCTACACCTTC. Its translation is CASSIVPGGAYGYTF.

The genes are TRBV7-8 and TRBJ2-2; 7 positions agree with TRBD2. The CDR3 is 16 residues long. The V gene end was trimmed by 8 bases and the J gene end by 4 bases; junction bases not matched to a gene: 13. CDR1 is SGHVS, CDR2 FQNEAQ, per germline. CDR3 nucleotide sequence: TGTGCCAGCTCAAGGGTCAGCGGGGCCACCACCGGGGAGCTGTTTTTT. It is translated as CASSRVSGATTGELFF.

The DNA of the CDR3 is TGTGCCAGCTCACAGACAGGGCTAGGGGAGACCCAGTACTTC. This sequence encodes CASSQTGLGETQYF. The rearrangement links TRBV18 to TRBJ2-5; 7 bases fit TRBD1. This CDR3 comprises 14 residues. After removal of 4 bases from V and 5 bases from J, the junction contained 7 bases not matched to a gene. Germline CDR1 is KGHSH and CDR2 is LQKENI.